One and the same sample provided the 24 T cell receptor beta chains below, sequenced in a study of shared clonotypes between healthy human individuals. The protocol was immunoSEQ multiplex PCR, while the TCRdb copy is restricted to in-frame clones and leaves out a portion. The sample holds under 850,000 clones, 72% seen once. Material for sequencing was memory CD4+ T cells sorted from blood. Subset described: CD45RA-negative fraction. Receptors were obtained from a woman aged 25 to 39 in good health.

This chain's CDR3 is CASSHRGLQETQYF. CDR3 DNA: TGTGCCAGCTCCCACAGGGGCCTCCAAGAGACCCAGTACTTC. The chain links TRBV18 to TRBJ2-5; 7 bases match TRBD1. Germline CDR1 KGHSH, CDR2 LQKENI. This CDR3 spans 14 amino acids. The V and J ends lost 6 bases and 1 base, in that order; junction bases with no gene match: 5.

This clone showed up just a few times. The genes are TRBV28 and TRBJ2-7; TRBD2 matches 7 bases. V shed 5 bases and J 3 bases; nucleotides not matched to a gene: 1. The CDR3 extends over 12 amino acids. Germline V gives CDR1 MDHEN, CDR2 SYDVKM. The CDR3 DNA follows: TGTGCCAGCAGTGGGGGGGTCTACGAGCAGTACTTC. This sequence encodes CASSGGVYEQYF.

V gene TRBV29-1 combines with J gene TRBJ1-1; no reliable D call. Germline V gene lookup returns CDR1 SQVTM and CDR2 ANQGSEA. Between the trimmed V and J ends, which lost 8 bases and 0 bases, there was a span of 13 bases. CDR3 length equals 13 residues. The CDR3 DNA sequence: TGCAGCTCCCGGGAGCCTATGAACACTGAAGCTTTCTTT. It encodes CSSREPMNTEAFF.

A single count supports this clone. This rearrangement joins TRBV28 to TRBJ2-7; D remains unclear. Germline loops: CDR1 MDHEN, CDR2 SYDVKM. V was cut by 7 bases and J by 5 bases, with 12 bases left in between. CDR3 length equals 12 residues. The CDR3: CASTPAQDEQYF. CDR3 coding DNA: TGTGCCAGCACCCCAGCACAAGACGAGCAGTACTTC.

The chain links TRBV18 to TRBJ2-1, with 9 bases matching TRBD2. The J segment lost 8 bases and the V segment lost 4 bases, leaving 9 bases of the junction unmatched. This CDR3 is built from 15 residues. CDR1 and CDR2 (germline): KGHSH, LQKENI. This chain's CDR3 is CASSRRAGGPDEQFF. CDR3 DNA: TGTGCCAGCTCACGCCGGGCGGGAGGGCCCGATGAGCAGTTCTTC. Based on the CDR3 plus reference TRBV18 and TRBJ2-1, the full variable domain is NAGVMQNPRHLVRRRGQEARLRCSPMKGHSHVYWYRQLPEEGLKFMVYLQKENIIDESGMPKERFSAEFPKEGPSILRIQQVVRGDSAAYFCASSRRAGGPDEQFFGPGTRLTVL.

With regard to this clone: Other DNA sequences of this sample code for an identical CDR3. The CDR3 loop is CASSSSSGQETQYF. In nucleotides, the CDR3 is TGTGCCAGCAGCTCGTCTAGCGGCCAAGAGACCCAGTACTTC. The chain joins TRBV11-2 to TRBJ2-5; 7 bases are a match to TRBD2. V was clipped by 4 bases and J by 1 base; unmatched bases: 3. Germline V lookup: CDR1 SGHAT, CDR2 FQNNGV. CDR3 length: 14 residues.

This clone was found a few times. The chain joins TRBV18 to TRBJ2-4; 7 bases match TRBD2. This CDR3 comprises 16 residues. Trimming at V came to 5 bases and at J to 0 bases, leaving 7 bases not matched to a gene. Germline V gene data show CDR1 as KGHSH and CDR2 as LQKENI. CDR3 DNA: TGTGCCAGCTCAGATTCTAGCGGCCTAGCCAAAAACATTCAGTACTTC. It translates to CASSDSSGLAKNIQYF. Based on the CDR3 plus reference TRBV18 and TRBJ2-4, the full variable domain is NAGVMQNPRHLVRRRGQEARLRCSPMKGHSHVYWYRQLPEEGLKFMVYLQKENIIDESGMPKERFSAEFPKEGPSILRIQQVVRGDSAAYFCASSDSSGLAKNIQYFGAGTRLSVL.

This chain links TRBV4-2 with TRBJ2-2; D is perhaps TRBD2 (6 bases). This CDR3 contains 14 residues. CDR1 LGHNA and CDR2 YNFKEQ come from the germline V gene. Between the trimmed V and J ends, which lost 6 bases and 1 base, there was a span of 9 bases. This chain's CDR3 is CASSAGKNTGELFF. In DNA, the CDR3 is TGTGCCAGCAGTGCGGGAAAGAACACCGGGGAGCTGTTTTTT.

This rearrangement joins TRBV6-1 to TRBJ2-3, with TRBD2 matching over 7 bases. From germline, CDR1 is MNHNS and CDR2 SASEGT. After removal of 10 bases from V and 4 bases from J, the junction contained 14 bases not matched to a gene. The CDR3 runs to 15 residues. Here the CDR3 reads CATDPGGNPPDTQYF. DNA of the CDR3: TGTGCCACCGACCCCGGGGGGAACCCCCCAGATACGCAGTATTTT.

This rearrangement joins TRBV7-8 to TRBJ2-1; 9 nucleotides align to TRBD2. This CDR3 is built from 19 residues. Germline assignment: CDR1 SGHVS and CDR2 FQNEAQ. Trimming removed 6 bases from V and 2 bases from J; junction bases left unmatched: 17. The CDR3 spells CASSPRISGLAGTYNEQFF. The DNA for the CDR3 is TGTGCCAGCAGTCCGAGAATTAGCGGGCTAGCGGGAACCTACAATGAGCAGTTCTTC.

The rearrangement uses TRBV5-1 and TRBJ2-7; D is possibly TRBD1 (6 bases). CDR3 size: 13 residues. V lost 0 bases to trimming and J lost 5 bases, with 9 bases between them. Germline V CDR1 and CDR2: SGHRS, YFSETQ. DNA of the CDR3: TGCGCCAGCAGCTTGGACAGGGTCGACGAGCAGTACTTC. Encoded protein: CASSLDRVDEQYF.

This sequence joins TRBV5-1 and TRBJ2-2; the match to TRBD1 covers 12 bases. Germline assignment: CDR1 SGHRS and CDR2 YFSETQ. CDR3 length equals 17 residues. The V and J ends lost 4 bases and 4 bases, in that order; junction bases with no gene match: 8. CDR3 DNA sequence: TGCGCCAGCAGCGCAGGGACAGGGGGCGCAGGCACCGGGGAGCTGTTTTTT. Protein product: CASSAGTGGAGTGELFF.

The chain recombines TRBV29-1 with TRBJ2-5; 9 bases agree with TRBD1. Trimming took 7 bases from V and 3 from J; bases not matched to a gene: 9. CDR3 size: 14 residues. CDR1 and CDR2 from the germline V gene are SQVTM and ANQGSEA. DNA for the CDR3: TGCAGCGCCCAAGGACAGGGGTCCGAAGAGACCCAGTACTTC. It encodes CSAQGQGSEETQYF.

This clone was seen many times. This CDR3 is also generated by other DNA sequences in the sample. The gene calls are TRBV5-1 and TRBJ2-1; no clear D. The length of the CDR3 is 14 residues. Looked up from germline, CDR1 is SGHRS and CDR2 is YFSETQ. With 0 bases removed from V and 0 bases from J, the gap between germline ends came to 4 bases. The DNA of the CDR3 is TGCGCCAGCAGCTTGGACTACTCCTACAATGAGCAGTTCTTC. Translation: CASSLDYSYNEQFF.

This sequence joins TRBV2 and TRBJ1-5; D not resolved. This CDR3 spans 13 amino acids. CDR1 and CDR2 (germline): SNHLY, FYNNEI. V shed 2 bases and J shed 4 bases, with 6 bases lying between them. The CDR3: CASSESVNQPQHF. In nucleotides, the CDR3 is TGTGCCAGCAGTGAATCTGTTAATCAGCCCCAGCATTTT.

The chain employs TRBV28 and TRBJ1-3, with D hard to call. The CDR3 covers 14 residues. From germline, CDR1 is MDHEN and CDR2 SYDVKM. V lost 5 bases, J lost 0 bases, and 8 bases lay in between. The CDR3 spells CASSPALSGNTIYF. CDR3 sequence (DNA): TGTGCCAGCAGTCCAGCGCTCTCTGGAAACACCATATATTTT. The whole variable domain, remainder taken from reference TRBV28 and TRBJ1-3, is DVKVTQSSRYLVKRTGEKVFLECVQDMDHENMFWYRQDPGLGLRLIYFSYDVKMKEKGDIPEGYSVSREKKERFSLILESASTNQTSMYLCASSPALSGNTIYFGEGSWLTVV.

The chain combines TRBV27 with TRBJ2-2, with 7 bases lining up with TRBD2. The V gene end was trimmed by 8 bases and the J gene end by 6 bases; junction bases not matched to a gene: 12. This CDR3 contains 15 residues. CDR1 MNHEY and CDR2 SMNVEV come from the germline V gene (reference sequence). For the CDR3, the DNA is TGTGCCAGCCGGCGGGATGCGGGAGCCCCCGGGGAGCTGTTTTTT. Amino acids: CASRRDAGAPGELFF.

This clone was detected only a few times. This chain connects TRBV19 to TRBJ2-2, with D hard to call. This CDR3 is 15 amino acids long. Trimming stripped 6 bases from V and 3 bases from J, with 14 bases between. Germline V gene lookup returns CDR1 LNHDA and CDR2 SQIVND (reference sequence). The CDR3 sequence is CASRTSDTHTGELFF. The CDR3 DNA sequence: TGTGCCAGTAGAACTTCTGACACTCACACCGGGGAGCTGTTTTTT.

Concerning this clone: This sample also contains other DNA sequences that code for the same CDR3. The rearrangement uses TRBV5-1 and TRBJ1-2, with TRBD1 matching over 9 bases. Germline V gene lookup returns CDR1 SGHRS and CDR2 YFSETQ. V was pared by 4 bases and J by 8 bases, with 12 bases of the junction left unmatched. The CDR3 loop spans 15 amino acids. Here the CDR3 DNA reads TGCGCCAGCAGCCCTAATGCGGGGACAGGGAGCGGCTACACCTTC. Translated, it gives CASSPNAGTGSGYTF.

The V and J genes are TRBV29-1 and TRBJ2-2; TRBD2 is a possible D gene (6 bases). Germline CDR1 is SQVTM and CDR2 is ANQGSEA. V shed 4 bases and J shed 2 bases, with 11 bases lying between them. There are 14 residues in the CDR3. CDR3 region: CSVVGSGNTGELFF. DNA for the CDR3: TGCAGCGTTGTTGGTAGCGGAAACACCGGGGAGCTGTTTTTT.

The CDR3: CASSQGTLYEQYF. The DNA for the CDR3 is TGCGCCAGCAGCCAAGGGACGCTATACGAGCAGTACTTC. The V gene is TRBV4-1, the J gene TRBJ2-7; no firm D call. Per the germline V gene, CDR1 is MGHRA and CDR2 is YSYEKL. V was shortened by 1 base and J by 4 bases, with 8 bases between the two germline ends. The CDR3 has 13 amino acids.

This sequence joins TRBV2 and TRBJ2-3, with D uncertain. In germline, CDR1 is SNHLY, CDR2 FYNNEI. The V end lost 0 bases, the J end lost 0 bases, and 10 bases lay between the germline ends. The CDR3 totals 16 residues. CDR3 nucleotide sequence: TGTGCCAGCAGTGAAGCGACGGCCACTAGCACAGATACGCAGTATTTT. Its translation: CASSEATATSTDTQYF.

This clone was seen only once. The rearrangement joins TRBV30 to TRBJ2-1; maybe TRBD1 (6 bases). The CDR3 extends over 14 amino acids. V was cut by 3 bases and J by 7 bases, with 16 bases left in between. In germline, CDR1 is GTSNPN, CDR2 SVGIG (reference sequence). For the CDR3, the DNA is TGTGCCTGGAGCCCAGCTCACCAGGGGAATGAGCAGTTCTTC. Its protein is CAWSPAHQGNEQFF.

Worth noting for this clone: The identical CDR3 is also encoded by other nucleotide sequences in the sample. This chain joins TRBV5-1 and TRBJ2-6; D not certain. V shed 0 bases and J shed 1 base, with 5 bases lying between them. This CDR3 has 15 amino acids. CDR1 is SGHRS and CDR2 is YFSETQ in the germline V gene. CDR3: CASSLGASGANVLTF. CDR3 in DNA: TGCGCCAGCAGCTTGGGGGCGTCTGGGGCCAACGTCCTGACTTTC.